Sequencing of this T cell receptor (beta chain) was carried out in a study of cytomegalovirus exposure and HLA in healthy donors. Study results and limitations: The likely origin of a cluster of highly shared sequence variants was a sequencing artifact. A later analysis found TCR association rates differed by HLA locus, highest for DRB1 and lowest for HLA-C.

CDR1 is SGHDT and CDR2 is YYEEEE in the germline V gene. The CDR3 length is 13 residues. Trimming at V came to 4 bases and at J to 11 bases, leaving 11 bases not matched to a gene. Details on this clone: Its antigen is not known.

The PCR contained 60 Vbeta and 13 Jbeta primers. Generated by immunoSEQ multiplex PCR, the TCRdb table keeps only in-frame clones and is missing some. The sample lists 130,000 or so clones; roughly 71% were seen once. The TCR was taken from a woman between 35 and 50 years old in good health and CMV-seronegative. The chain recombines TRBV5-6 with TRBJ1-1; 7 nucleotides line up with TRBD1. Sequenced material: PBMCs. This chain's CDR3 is CASSSDRVCEAFF. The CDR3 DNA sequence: TGTGCCAGCAGCAGCGACAGGGTTTGTGAGGCTTTCTTT.